Reported below is one T cell receptor beta chain. Its antigen remains unidentified. Every sample had roughly 100,000 of its TCR templates assayed. Sequencing was performed with immunoSEQ multiplex PCR; in TCRdb, only in-frame clones are kept and a portion is missing. The table lists 120,000 or so clones, roughly 92% of them singletons. This CDR3 has 14 amino acids. The V gene end was trimmed by 5 bases and the J gene end by 11 bases; junction bases not matched to a gene: 8. Per the germline V gene, CDR1 is SGHTA and CDR2 is FQGTGA. This specimen belongs to a study of siplizumab effects on memory and regulatory T cells. Study-level points and caveats: Phenotypic classification as naive or memory proved unattainable for roughly 75-95% of proliferating CD4+ or CD8+ clones.

The specimen sequenced was CD4+ T cells sorted from blood. The chain combines TRBV7-3 with TRBJ2-4; 11 bases line up with TRBD2. The TCR sequence derives from a human donor in good health. CDR3 nucleotides: TGTGCCAGCAGCCTTAGCGGGAGGGCCGATTTTCAGTACTTC. It encodes CASSLSGRADFQYF.